The 29 T cell receptor beta chains below come from one sample, sequenced in a study of Graves' ophthalmopathy and Graves' hyperthyroidism (dated by TCRdb to the late 2010s). TCRdb lists the instrument as Illumina HiSeq 2000. TCR beta CDR3 regions were amplified from RNA transcripts for repertoire sequencing. The first round of RT-PCR was done with HTBI primers and the Qiagen OneStep RT-PCR kit, and was followed by a second round of multiplex PCR, then size selection and purification. TCRdb reprocessing: public reads trimmed at Q25 with fastp, clones called with MiXCR, in-frame beta chains kept. Each entry merges the rows of one CDR3 protein and shows their most common DNA and genes. The table for this sample lists 650,000 to 800,000 distinct CDR3 sequences; about 40% of them were counted only once. The ten largest clones represent more than 3% of the sample. The source material was peripheral blood. The receptors shown here come from an adult man with Graves' ophthalmopathy.

The rearrangement links TRBV10-3 to TRBJ1-2, with D uncertain. Trimming left V 0 bases short and J 8 bases short, with 4 bases between. The germline CDR1 and CDR2 sequences are ENHRY and SYGVKD. The CDR3 extends over 11 amino acids. The CDR3 here is CAISESQGYTF. CDR3 nucleotides: TGTGCCATCAGTGAGTCCCAAGGCTACACCTTC.

On this clonotype itself: A read error may be the cause here, since a much bigger clone is one base away. CDR3 loop: CAIRDSVGRTSGGSSYEQYF. The CDR3 DNA reads as TGTGCCATCAGGGACTCCGTTGGTAGGACTAGCGGGGGTAGCTCCTACGAGCAGTACTTC. The gene calls are TRBV10-3 and TRBJ2-7; 13 bases agree with TRBD2. With V trimmed by 6 bases and J by 0 bases, 17 bases remained unmatched. This CDR3 region has 20 residues. From germline, CDR1 is ENHRY and CDR2 SYGVKD.

DNA for the CDR3: TGTGCCAGTAGTATAGGCCGGTGGGCGAACACCATATATTTT. Translating gives CASSIGRWANTIYF. This chain joins TRBV19 and TRBJ1-3, with D unclear. Between the trimmed V and J ends, which lost 1 base and 7 bases, there was a span of 11 bases. This CDR3 is built from 14 residues. The germline gives CDR1 LNHDA, CDR2 SQIVND (reference sequence).

The chain carries TRBV7-9 and TRBJ1-5, with 11 bases that match TRBD1. V dropped 6 bases and J dropped 0; count of bases not matched to a gene: 7. Germline V gene lookup returns CDR1 SEHNR and CDR2 FQNEAQ (reference sequence). This CDR3 contains 17 residues. The chain's CDR3 is CASRTGTGGYSNQPQHF. The CDR3 coding sequence is TGTGCCAGCAGGACCGGGACAGGGGGATATAGCAATCAGCCCCAGCATTTT. Combining the CDR3 with reference TRBV7-9 and TRBJ1-5 gives the whole variable domain DTGVSQNPRHKITKRGQNVTFRCDPISEHNRLYWYRQTLGQGPEFLTYFQNEAQLEKSRLLSDRFSAERPKGSFSTLEIQRTEQGDSAMYLCASRTGTGGYSNQPQHFGDGTRLSIL.

V gene TRBV25-1 combines with J gene TRBJ2-5; no definite D call. The CDR3 consists of 15 residues. Germline CDR1 and CDR2: MGHDK and SYGVNS. DNA of the CDR3: TGTGCTAGAGAAGGGCCCCCTTTGGATTGGGAGACCCAGTACTTC. Translating it yields CAREGPPLDWETQYF.

This clonotype showed up many times. The rearrangement links TRBV5-6 to TRBJ2-7; perhaps TRBD2 as D (6 bases). CDR1 is SGHDT, CDR2 YYEEEE, per germline. The germline V and J ends were trimmed by 1 base and 0 bases, with 8 bases remaining between them. The CDR3 has 14 residues. The CDR3: CASSLPGSSYEQYF. As DNA, the CDR3 is TGTGCCAGCAGCTTGCCCGGGAGCTCCTACGAGCAGTACTTC.

V and J are TRBV5-1 and TRBJ2-2; the D gene could be TRBD1 or TRBD2 (5 bases each). The CDR3 is made up of 15 amino acids. Deletions cut 4 bases from V and 6 bases from J, with 16 bases between. From germline, CDR1 is SGHRS and CDR2 YFSETQ. This CDR3 reads CASSPGTRAPGELFF. CDR3 sequence (DNA): TGCGCCAGCAGCCCCGGGACCAGAGCACCCGGGGAGCTGTTTTTT.

Ten or more counts support this clonotype. The V call is TRBV29-1, the J call TRBJ1-1; D remains unclear. Germline CDR1 is SQVTM and CDR2 is ANQGSEA. The CDR3 runs to 8 residues. With 0 bases removed from V and 10 bases from J, the gap between germline ends came to 0 bases. CDR3 sequence: CSVEEAFF. In DNA, the CDR3 is TGCAGCGTTGAAGAAGCTTTCTTT.

Only one count was recorded for this clonotype. J is TRBJ2-7 and V is TRBV29-1, with 7 bases aligning to TRBD1. The J segment lost 3 bases and the V segment lost 8 bases, leaving 10 bases of the junction unmatched. CDR1 and CDR2 from the germline V gene are SQVTM and ANQGSEA. The CDR3 sequence is 13 residues long. CDR3 loop: CSLEGQRNYEQYF. The DNA for the CDR3 is TGCAGCTTAGAGGGACAGCGAAACTACGAGCAGTACTTC.

The chain is built from TRBV25-1 and TRBJ2-7, with D possibly TRBD1 on 6 matching bases. CDR1 and CDR2 (germline): MGHDK, SYGVNS. This CDR3 comprises 13 residues. In DNA form, the CDR3 reads TGTGCTAGAGATCGCGGCAGGGGCTACGAGCAGTACTTC. This sequence encodes CARDRGRGYEQYF.

This chain joins TRBV10-3 and TRBJ2-7, with 9 bases aligning to TRBD1. Per the germline V gene, CDR1 is ENHRY and CDR2 is SYGVKD. This CDR3 has 12 residues. The V segment lost 6 bases and the J segment 6 bases; nucleotides outside the gene matches: 3. CDR3 in DNA: TGTGCCATCAGAGGGACAGGGCTCGAGCAGTACTTC. This codes for CAIRGTGLEQYF.

J is TRBJ2-7 and V is TRBV2, with TRBD1 matching over 7 bases. V trimming: 4 bases; J trimming: 4 bases; junction bases outside the gene matches: 10. This CDR3 comprises 15 residues. CDR1 is SNHLY, CDR2 FYNNEI, per germline. The CDR3 nucleotides are TGTGCCAGCAGTGCCTCGGGGACAGAGCGATACGAGCAGTACTTC. Protein sequence: CASSASGTERYEQYF. The full variable domain, with the rest looked up from reference TRBV2 and TRBJ2-7, is EPEVTQTPSHQVTQMGQEVILRCVPISNHLYFYWYRQILGQKVEFLVSFYNNEISEKSEIFDDQFSVERPDGSNFTLKIRSTKLEDSAMYFCASSASGTERYEQYFGPGTRLTVT.

The chain couples TRBV7-3 to TRBJ1-6; D perhaps matches TRBD1 (5 bases). V lost 8 bases to trimming and J lost 13 bases, with 18 bases between them. Germline loops: CDR1 SGHTA, CDR2 FQGTGA. The CDR3 sequence is 13 residues long. The CDR3 loop reads CASLAGPGGPLHF. CDR3 bases: TGTGCCAGCTTGGCGGGGCCCGGGGGTCCCCTCCACTTT.

This clonotype came up many times. The chain links TRBV20-1 to TRBJ1-2; D remains ambiguous. The germline V gene encodes CDR1 DFQATT and CDR2 SNEGSKA (reference sequence). V was clipped by 3 bases and J by 2 bases, with 16 bases between them. This CDR3 contains 15 residues. The CDR3 region is CSASTRGRRNYGYTF. CDR3 DNA: TGCAGTGCTAGTACTCGTGGGCGCCGAAACTATGGCTACACCTTC.

This clonotype was detected ten times or more. V usage is TRBV7-9 and J usage is TRBJ1-1; unclear D gene. Between the trimmed V and J ends, which lost 5 bases and 0 bases, there was a span of 10 bases. The CDR3 consists of 14 residues. Per the germline V gene, CDR1 is SEHNR and CDR2 is FQNEAQ (reference sequence). The DNA for the CDR3 is TGTGCCAGCAGCGTAGGCACAATGAACACTGAAGCTTTCTTT. This encodes CASSVGTMNTEAFF. Together with reference TRBV7-9 and TRBJ1-1, the CDR3 gives the full variable domain: DTGVSQNPRHKITKRGQNVTFRCDPISEHNRLYWYRQTLGQGPEFLTYFQNEAQLEKSRLLSDRFSAERPKGSFSTLEIQRTEQGDSAMYLCASSVGTMNTEAFFGQGTRLTVV.

The gene calls are TRBV10-3 and TRBJ1-5; D remains unclear. CDR1 is ENHRY, CDR2 SYGVKD, per germline. V was cut by 0 bases and J by 11 bases, with 11 bases left in between. The CDR3 runs 13 residues. CDR3 protein: CAISESGHGSQHF. The CDR3 DNA reads TGTGCCATCAGTGAGTCGGGCCACGGATCCCAGCATTTT.

This clonotype was counted once. This sequence may be a read error, since a much larger clone differs from it by one base. The chain combines TRBV29-1 with TRBJ2-2; 12 bases line up with TRBD2. This CDR3 contains 15 residues. Germline loops: CDR1 SQVTM, CDR2 ANQGSEA. V trimming: 8 bases; J trimming: 6 bases; junction bases outside the gene matches: 10. CDR3 sequence: CSWQRLAGDPGELFF. Written as DNA, the CDR3 is TGCAGCTGGCAAAGACTAGCGGGAGATCCCGGGGAGCTGTTTTTT.

The chain couples TRBV2 to TRBJ1-5; D possibly corresponds to TRBD1 (5 bases). The V end lost 2 bases, the J end lost 1 base, and 9 bases lay between the germline ends. Germline CDR1 reads SNHLY; CDR2 reads FYNNEI. The CDR3 contains 15 residues. Here the CDR3 DNA reads TGTGCCAGCAGTGAACGTGGGGGGAGCAATCAGCCCCAGCATTTT. Its protein product is CASSERGGSNQPQHF.

This sequence joins TRBV9 and TRBJ1-6; no clear D. V was clipped by 0 bases and J by 10 bases, with 8 bases between them. Looked up from germline, CDR1 is SGDLS and CDR2 is YYNGEE. CDR3 length: 13 residues. CDR3 loop: CASSVEAGSPLHF. Here the CDR3 DNA reads TGTGCCAGCAGCGTAGAGGCGGGATCACCCCTCCACTTT.

In the case of this clonotype: The conserved phenylalanine or tryptophan is not found at the CDR3 terminus, so this likely reflects a read error. The limits of the CDR3 on the DNA are not certain, so only TCRdb's listed CDR3 is given. The chain employs TRBV7-2 and TRBJ2-7; TRBD1, the D gene given by the table, was not confirmed from the DNA. A total of 15 residues make up the CDR3, ends included. Per the germline V gene, CDR1 is SGHTA and CDR2 is FQGNSA. CDR3 region: CASSHPSGRTYERYL.

This clonotype has a handful of counts. This chain connects TRBV27 to TRBJ1-1; D gene uncertain. Germline assignment: CDR1 MNHEY and CDR2 SMNVEV (reference sequence). Trimming left V 8 bases short and J 0 bases short, with 10 bases between. The CDR3 covers 13 residues. The CDR3 reads CASFGPLNTEAFF. CDR3 bases: TGTGCCAGCTTCGGACCGTTGAACACTGAAGCTTTCTTT.

This clonotype has a handful of counts. The CDR3 DNA is TGTGCCAGTAGTACCCCCGGGGGGGCCACAGATACGCAGTATTTT. It specifies CASSTPGGATDTQYF. The chain joins TRBV19 to TRBJ2-3; TRBD2 agrees at 8 bases. V trimming: 4 bases; J trimming: 2 bases; junction bases outside the gene matches: 5. The CDR3 has 15 amino acids. Germline V gives CDR1 LNHDA, CDR2 SQIVND (reference sequence).

Ten or more counts support this clonotype. The chain uses TRBV5-6 and TRBJ1-4; TRBD1 matches 10 bases. Germline loops: CDR1 SGHDT, CDR2 YYEEEE. There are 15 residues in the CDR3. Trimming took 2 bases from V and 7 from J; bases not matched to a gene: 5. This chain's CDR3 is CASSLLTGGFEKLFF. The DNA of the CDR3 is TGTGCCAGCAGCTTACTGACAGGGGGCTTTGAAAAACTGTTTTTT.

This clonotype appeared a few times. The chain uses TRBV9 and TRBJ2-7; D may be TRBD1 (6 bases). The tail of the sequence fits TRBJ2-1 better, so the J call may be wrong. The CDR3 loop spans 14 amino acids. The germline V gene encodes CDR1 SGDLS and CDR2 YYNGEE. The CDR3 reads CASSGPGQNNEQFF. CDR3 in DNA: TGTGCCAGCAGCGGACCCGGACAGAACAATGAGCAGTTCTTC.

This clonotype was counted between two and nine times. This CDR3 reads CASSPGGVNTGELFF. In nucleotides, the CDR3 is TGTGCCAGCAGCCCTGGGGGGGTGAACACCGGGGAGCTGTTTTTT. V is TRBV7-8 and J is TRBJ2-2; TRBD2 aligns across 7 bases. The CDR3 length is 15 residues. Germline loops: CDR1 SGHVS, CDR2 FQNEAQ. Losses at the gene ends were 5 bases for V and 1 base for J; bases not matched to a gene: 4.

This chain links TRBV15 with TRBJ2-2; TRBD1 is a possible D gene (6 bases). V dropped 2 bases and J dropped 8 bases, with 9 bases sitting between them. The CDR3 sequence is 13 residues long. CDR1 and CDR2 from the germline V gene are LNHNV and YYDKDF (reference sequence). CDR3 residues: CATSRSGTGELFF. The CDR3 bases are TGTGCCACCAGCAGATCCGGGACAGGGGAGCTGTTTTTT.

This clonotype was observed a few times. CDR3 sequence: CASSLVLGAEAFF. CDR3 nucleotide sequence: TGTGCCAGCAGCTTGGTACTCGGGGCTGAAGCTTTCTTT. This sequence joins TRBV5-8 and TRBJ1-1; D gene uncertain. CDR3 length equals 13 residues. V dropped 0 bases and J dropped 6 bases, with 9 bases sitting between them. Germline V gene data show CDR1 as SGHTS and CDR2 as YDEGEE.

In its sample, this clonotype was seen a few times. This sequence joins TRBV19 and TRBJ2-2; D is unclear. Per germline, CDR1 LNHDA and CDR2 SQIVND (reference sequence). This CDR3 is 13 amino acids long. Trimming took 7 bases from V and 8 from J, leaving 14 bases between them. DNA of the CDR3: TGTGCCAGTACCGATCCCGCCCCTGGGGAGCTGTTTTTT. Protein: CASTDPAPGELFF. The complete variable domain, with remaining parts taken from reference TRBV19 and TRBJ2-2, reads DGGITQSPKYLFRKEGQNVTLSCEQNLNHDAMYWYRQDPGQGLRLIYYSQIVNDFQKGDIAEGYSVSREKKESFPLTVTSAQKNPTAFYLCASTDPAPGELFFGEGSRLTVL.

This clonotype was picked up many times. V usage is TRBV20-1 and J usage is TRBJ2-7, with D tentatively TRBD1 or TRBD2 (5 bases each). The CDR3 length is 13 residues. The V end was cut by 5 bases, the J end by 6 bases, with 17 bases between. Germline assignment: CDR1 DFQATT and CDR2 SNEGSKA (reference sequence). CDR3: CSARRDGSPEQYF. The CDR3, as DNA: TGCAGTGCTCGCCGGGACGGCTCCCCCGAGCAGTACTTC.